The rows below give T cell receptor beta chains drawn from one sample of a study of long-term antiretroviral therapy in people with HIV. Some clones are missing from TCRdb's copy, which holds only in-frame ones; the method was immunoSEQ multiplex PCR. The repertoire holds about 44,000 clones, roughly 95% seen once, with roughly 2.5% in the top ten. The source material was unsorted PBMCs, sampled 3.7 years after starting antiretroviral therapy. The receptors here all came from a woman in her 50s with HIV. Both conserved end residues are part of each CDR3. The D gene is left open where the match is weak. Only some rows state a clone size, as once, few, many or a class for expanded clones.

14 | . | . | TRBJ2-7 | TRBV6-1 | CASSAYRDAYEQYF | TGTGCCAGCAGTGCATACAGGGATGCCTACGAGCAGTACTTC
14 | . | . | TRBJ2-2 | TRBV2 | CASRGDTNTGELFF | TGTGCCAGCAGGGGGGATACGAACACCGGGGAGCTGTTTTTT
15 | . | . | TRBJ1-4 | TRBV30 | CAWSVHRGANEKLFF | TGTGCCTGGAGTGTACATCGGGGGGCTAATGAAAAACTGTTTTTT
17 | TRBD2 | . | TRBJ2-7 | TRBV29-1 | CSVASLAGTHLSYEQYF | TGCAGCGTTGCTTCGCTAGCGGGGACCCATCTCTCTTACGAGCAGTACTTC
16 | . | few | TRBJ2-7 | TRBV5-1 | CASSFRQATSSYEQYF | TGCGCCAGCAGCTTTCGACAGGCAACAAGCTCCTACGAGCAGTACTTC
13 | . | medium-sized | TRBJ2-1 | TRBV9 | CASRGTSSGEQFF | TGTGCCAGCAGGGGCACTAGCTCGGGAGAGCAGTTCTTC
14 | TRBD1 | . | TRBJ2-5 | TRBV7-3 | CASSLMGQQETQYF | TGTGCCAGCAGCTTAATGGGACAGCAAGAGACCCAGTACTTC
15 | TRBD1 | . | TRBJ1-5 | TRBV30 | CACGEPGGSNQPQHF | TGTGCCTGTGGGGAACCAGGGGGCAGCAATCAGCCCCAGCATTTT
15 | TRBD1 | . | TRBJ1-1 | TRBV2 | CASTQTGAPSTEAFF | TGTGCCAGCACCCAGACAGGGGCGCCTTCCACTGAAGCTTTCTTT
16 | . | . | TRBJ2-4 | TRBV7-2 | CASSDMGAGHQNIQYF | TGTGCCAGCAGCGATATGGGGGCGGGACACCAAAACATTCAGTACTTC
16 | . | . | TRBJ2-3 | TRBV7-2 | CASSLGGGANTDTQYF | TGTGCCAGCAGCTTAGGTGGCGGGGCGAACACAGATACGCAGTATTTT
16 | TRBD1 | . | TRBJ2-2 | TRBV10-1 | CASSDGQGGVSGELFF | TGCGCCAGCAGTGATGGACAGGGTGGTGTCTCCGGGGAGCTGTTTTTT
14 | TRBD1 | . | TRBJ1-2 | TRBV7-2 | CASSLVGQGNGYTF | TGTGCCAGCAGCTTAGTGGGACAGGGAAATGGCTACACCTTC
17 | . | . | TRBJ2-7 | TRBV7-8 | CASSLVGTRGAVSEQYF | TGTGCCAGCAGCTTAGTGGGCACGCGTGGGGCGGTCTCCGAGCAGTACTTC
14 | . | . | TRBJ2-1 | TRBV4-1 | CASSLPTTYNEQFF | TGCGCCAGCAGCCTCCCGACCACATACAATGAGCAGTTCTTC
14 | TRBD1 | . | TRBJ2-2 | TRBV6-6 | CASSYEGAAGELFF | TGTGCCAGCAGTTACGAGGGGGCGGCCGGGGAGCTGTTTTTT
14 | . | . | TRBJ2-1 | TRBV4-1 | CASRPVGSYNEQFF | TGCGCCAGCAGGCCGGTAGGATCCTACAATGAGCAGTTCTTC
14 | . | . | TRBJ2-7 | TRBV11-3 | CASSLDGGANEQYF | TGTGCCAGCAGCTTAGATGGGGGTGCCAACGAGCAGTACTTC
14 | TRBD1 | . | TRBJ2-7 | TRBV7-8 | CASSTGTGPYEQYF | TGTGCCAGCAGCACAGGGACAGGGCCGTACGAGCAGTACTTC
12 | . | . | TRBJ2-7 | TRBV11-2 | CASSLGARAEYF | TGTGCCAGCAGCTTAGGAGCCCGGGCGGAGTACTTC
14 | . | . | TRBJ2-7 | TRBV27 | CAIPDRTRKVEQYF | TGTGCCATCCCAGACAGGACCCGAAAGGTCGAGCAGTACTTC
16 | . | once | TRBJ1-4 | TRBV10-3 | CAISEGPHGANEKLFF | TGTGCCATCAGTGAGGGACCTCACGGGGCTAATGAAAAACTGTTTTTT
13 | . | . | TRBJ1-2 | TRBV6-6 | CASSYSENYGYTF | TGTGCCAGCAGTTACTCGGAAAACTATGGCTACACCTTC
14 | TRBD2 | once | TRBJ2-3 | TRBV7-6 | CASSSSGFTDTQYF | TGTGCCAGCAGCTCTAGCGGATTCACAGATACGCAGTATTTT
14 | . | few | TRBJ1-5 | TRBV19 | CASHDTYSNQPQHF | TGTGCCAGTCATGACACATATAGCAATCAGCCCCAGCATTTT
16 | TRBD1 | . | TRBJ2-5 | TRBV5-1 | CASSPTGGTNPETQYF | TGCGCCAGCAGCCCGACAGGGGGCACCAATCCAGAGACCCAGTACTTC
15 | TRBD2 | . | TRBJ2-2 | TRBV5-6 | CASSLQTGGTGELFF | TGTGCCAGCAGCCTACAGACGGGGGGCACCGGGGAGCTGTTTTTT
13 | . | . | TRBJ1-2 | TRBV6-5 | CASSYQGSSGYTF | TGTGCCAGCAGTTATCAGGGAAGTAGTGGCTACACCTTC
16 | . | . | TRBJ2-2 | TRBV6-1 | CASSEAMGGRTGELFF | TGTGCCAGCAGTGAAGCTATGGGAGGTCGGACCGGGGAGCTGTTTTTT
16 | . | . | TRBJ1-2 | TRBV7-8 | CASSSAGTTPRNGYTF | TGTGCCAGCAGCTCCGCCGGGACGACCCCCAGGAATGGCTACACCTTC
15 | . | . | TRBJ1-2 | TRBV19 | CASSTTGVTNYGYTF | TGTGCCAGTAGTACAACAGGTGTAACTAACTATGGCTACACCTTC
12 | . | . | TRBJ2-7 | TRBV7-9 | CASSYTGYEQYF | TGTGCCAGCAGCTACACTGGGTACGAGCAGTACTTC
18 | . | . | TRBJ1-6 | TRBV9 | CASSVGAPGTAYNSPLHF | TGTGCCAGCAGCGTAGGGGCCCCCGGGACGGCCTATAATTCACCCCTCCACTTT
13 | . | . | TRBJ1-2 | TRBV4-1 | CASSQDRGYGYTF | TGCGCCAGCAGCCAAGATCGAGGATATGGCTACACCTTC
14 | . | . | TRBJ1-6 | TRBV9 | CASSVDGVMPPLHF | TGTGCCAGCAGCGTAGACGGGGTCATGCCACCCCTCCACTTT
14 | . | . | TRBJ2-5 | TRBV5-1 | CASNVNDPRETQYF | TGCGCCAGCAACGTAAACGACCCTAGGGAGACCCAGTACTTC
14 | . | . | TRBJ1-1 | TRBV5-4 | CASSLYGYNTEAFF | TGTGCCAGCAGCTTGTACGGGTATAACACTGAAGCTTTCTTT
16 | TRBD1 | . | TRBJ1-5 | TRBV5-8 | CASSWGQILSNQPQHF | TGTGCCAGCAGCTGGGGACAGATCCTTAGCAATCAGCCCCAGCATTTT
12 | . | . | TRBJ2-7 | TRBV2 | CASSGEAYEQYF | TGTGCCAGCAGTGGGGAGGCCTACGAGCAGTACTTC
11 | . | . | TRBJ2-7 | TRBV6-6 | CASATELEQYF | TGTGCCAGCGCTACAGAGCTCGAGCAGTACTTC
15 | TRBD2 | . | TRBJ2-1 | TRBV2 | CASRGLAGLPNEQFF | TGTGCCAGCAGGGGACTAGCGGGTTTACCCAATGAGCAGTTCTTC
14 | . | . | TRBJ2-7 | TRBV29-1 | CSVGMKLASGEQYF | TGCAGCGTCGGAATGAAGTTGGCTTCAGGGGAGCAGTACTTC
17 | . | . | TRBJ1-1 | TRBV5-8 | CASSLFWGAGLEVEAFF | TGTGCCAGCAGCTTGTTTTGGGGGGCCGGCCTAGAGGTTGAAGCTTTCTTT
13 | . | . | TRBJ1-1 | TRBV7-9 | CASSTTVNTEAFF | TGTGCCAGCAGCACGACAGTGAACACTGAAGCTTTCTTT
19 | . | . | TRBJ1-3 | TRBV18 | CASSPPKRASLRSGNTIYF | TGTGCCAGCTCACCACCTAAAAGGGCATCCCTCCGCTCTGGAAACACCATATATTTT
14 | . | . | TRBJ2-7 | TRBV7-8 | CASSLRFILNEQYF | TGTGCCAGCAGCTTAAGGTTCATTCTGAACGAGCAGTACTTC
16 | TRBD2 | . | TRBJ2-1 | TRBV11-3 | CASSLTSGGTYNEQFF | TGTGCCAGCAGCTTAACTAGCGGGGGGACGTACAATGAGCAGTTCTTC
15 | TRBD2 | . | TRBJ2-3 | TRBV9 | CASSVYGGSTDTQYF | TGTGCCAGCAGCGTATACGGGGGGAGCACAGATACGCAGTATTTT
14 | TRBD2 | . | TRBJ2-3 | TRBV28 | CASSQRESTDTQYF | TGTGCCAGCAGTCAGCGGGAGTCCACAGATACGCAGTATTTT
15 | TRBD1 | once | TRBJ2-5 | TRBV5-1 | CASSHDRGQQETQYF | TGCGCCAGCAGCCATGACAGGGGACAACAAGAGACCCAGTACTTC
11 | . | . | TRBJ1-1 | TRBV27 | CASSGGPRAFF | TGTGCCAGCAGCGGGGGCCCTAGGGCTTTCTTT
15 | . | few | TRBJ1-6 | TRBV4-1 | CASSQEPAINSPLHF | TGCGCCAGCAGCCAAGAGCCAGCAATTAATTCACCCCTCCACTTT
15 | TRBD1 | . | TRBJ1-1 | TRBV9 | CASSPRQGMNTEAFF | TGTGCCAGCAGCCCGCGACAGGGGATGAACACTGAAGCTTTCTTT
15 | . | . | TRBJ2-1 | TRBV5-4 | CASSLGAQGDNEQFF | TGTGCCAGCAGCTTGGGGGCTCAGGGTGACAATGAGCAGTTCTTC